These T cell receptor beta chains were read from a single sample in a study of T-cell reconstitution after alpha-beta-depleted transplantation in children. TCRdb fed the PCR reads into MiXCR, producing one record per CDR3 protein. This table has approximately 210,000 distinct CDR3 sequences, over 15% appearing once. Sequencing was performed on PBMCs, mostly from graft donor cells, taken 360 days after TCRalphabeta/CD19-depleted stem cell transplant. The source of these receptors is a male patient under 10 years old who had a stem cell transplant for acute lymphoblastic leukemia, so the T cells may come from the graft donor. The conserved cysteine and the conserved F or W are not part of the CDR3 here. A D gene is named only where the DNA matches it firmly.

>12|TRBJ2-7|TRBV10-3|TRBD1
AISPGQGSHEQY
>11|TRBJ2-3|TRBV3-1|.
ASSQGVTDTQY
>12|TRBJ1-5|TRBV27|.
AGRRTLGNQPQH
>13|TRBJ2-4|TRBV19|.
ASSTMAGAKNIQY
>10|TRBJ2-5|TRBV29-1|TRBD1
SGTDRGQTQY
>20|TRBJ1-1|TRBV12-5|.
ASGLTLRGFWELGTIRTEAF
>15|TRBJ2-6|TRBV7-6|TRBD1
ASSQPYRGTGANVLT
>12|TRBJ1-1|TRBV5-5|.
ASSFYGGPTEAF
>13|TRBJ2-5|TRBV6-5|.
ASSYAQVGRETQY
>12|TRBJ1-1|TRBV5-1|.
ASSLHRVNTEAF
>12|TRBJ2-2|TRBV7-9|.
ASSPQGYTGELF
>13|TRBJ2-5|TRBV19|.
ASTLGQEQYETQY
>13|TRBJ2-1|TRBV7-6|TRBD2
ASSSRAGGPNEQF
>15|TRBJ2-6|TRBV11-2|.
ASSLEARVSGANVLT
>12|TRBJ1-6|TRBV5-1|TRBD1
ASSLDRDGSPLH
>14|TRBJ2-4|TRBV7-8|TRBD1
ASSLARQGWKNIQY
>12|TRBJ2-1|TRBV20-1|.
SARVGSSYNEQF
>14|TRBJ2-5|TRBV4-2|TRBD2
ASSQAAGTRKETQY
>11|TRBJ2-7|TRBV2|.
ASRGTDSYEQY
>11|TRBJ1-5|TRBV30|.
AWTGTSNQPQH
>15|TRBJ2-1|TRBV6-2/TRBV6-3|.
ASSYPQGQRILNEQF
>12|TRBJ2-7|TRBV5-6|.
ASSPKGRVYEQY
>10|TRBJ2-7|TRBV3-1|TRBD2
ASSQGGYEQY
>11|TRBJ1-6|TRBV20-1|.
SAKPGYNSPLH
>14|TRBJ2-5|TRBV7-6|.
ASSLVSVGSLGTQY
>13|TRBJ2-3|TRBV3-1|TRBD2
ASSQGASGIDTQY
>16|TRBJ2-6|TRBV5-1|.
ASSLVDWKLSGANVLT
>13|TRBJ1-2|TRBV25-1|.
ASSEPSLGFYGYT